The 27 T cell receptor beta chains below all came from one sample that was sequenced in a study of cytomegalovirus exposure and HLA in healthy donors. PCR employed 60 Vbeta and 13 Jbeta primers. Assay used: immunoSEQ multiplex PCR; TCRdb lists only in-frame clones, some missing. The sample comprises approximately 260,000 clones, roughly 86% of which are singletons, and 2% to 2.5% rests with the top ten. Sequenced sample: PBMCs. These receptors were obtained from a woman aged 40 to 50 in good health and CMV-seropositive.

The chain joins TRBV18 to TRBJ2-7; a possible D gene is TRBD2 (5 bases). With 5 bases removed from V and 0 bases from J, the gap between germline ends came to 17 bases. CDR1 is KGHSH, CDR2 LQKENI, per germline. The CDR3 spans 16 residues. CDR3 amino acids: CASSVTSGGSSYEQYF. The CDR3 DNA reads as TGTGCCAGCTCAGTGACCTCGGGTGGGAGCTCCTACGAGCAGTACTTC.

This clone occurred once. This rearrangement joins TRBV23-1 to TRBJ2-1; 9 bases agree with TRBD2. TRBV23-1 belongs to the ORF category, with a function that is uncertain. CDR3 length: 17 amino acids. Trimming removed 0 bases from V and 3 bases from J; junction bases left unmatched: 6. CDR3: CASSQSVSREGYNEQFF. The CDR3 DNA follows: TGCGCCAGCAGTCAATCGGTTTCGCGGGAGGGCTACAATGAGCAGTTCTTC.

The rearrangement links TRBV4-3 to TRBJ2-2; the D gene is possibly TRBD1 (6 bases). The CDR3 sequence is 16 residues long. Germline CDR1 LGHNA, CDR2 YSLEER. V lost 0 bases, J lost 7 bases, and 15 bases lay in between. The CDR3 sequence: CASSQDHGGENGELFF. The CDR3, as DNA: TGCGCCAGCAGCCAAGATCATGGGGGCGAAAACGGGGAGCTGTTTTTT.

This clone was seen once. The chain is built from TRBV28 and TRBJ1-4; no clear D gene. Trimming removed 7 bases at V and 8 bases at J, with 17 bases between. This CDR3 is 14 amino acids long. CDR1 is MDHEN, CDR2 SYDVKM, per germline. CDR3 residues: CASNQRQFGEKLFF. The CDR3 DNA follows: TGTGCCAGCAATCAGAGGCAGTTTGGCGAAAAACTGTTTTTT. The full variable domain, with the rest looked up from reference TRBV28 and TRBJ1-4, is DVKVTQSSRYLVKRTGEKVFLECVQDMDHENMFWYRQDPGLGLRLIYFSYDVKMKEKGDIPEGYSVSREKKERFSLILESASTNQTSMYLCASNQRQFGEKLFFGSGTQLSVL.

The rearrangement uses TRBV4-3 and TRBJ2-7; 9 nucleotides line up with TRBD2. The CDR3 is 14 residues long. Trimming removed 4 bases from V and 4 bases from J; junction bases left unmatched: 5. The germline V gene has CDR1 LGHNA and CDR2 YSLEER. The CDR3 DNA is TGCGCCAGCAGCCGGAGCGGGAGGATGTACGAGCAGTACTTC. It codes for CASSRSGRMYEQYF.

The CDR3 loop reads CASRDPVVGELFF. The CDR3 DNA is TGTGCCAGCAGAGATCCAGTGGTGGGAGAACTGTTTTTT. The V gene is TRBV21-1, the J gene TRBJ1-4. TRBV21-1 is designated a pseudogene. The CDR3 has 13 residues.

The J gene is TRBJ1-2, the V gene TRBV30, with no clear D. The germline V gene encodes CDR1 GTSNPN and CDR2 SVGIG (reference sequence). This CDR3 region has 12 residues. V lost 4 bases and J lost 4, with 10 bases in between. The CDR3: CAWNTVVYGYTF. The CDR3, as DNA: TGTGCCTGGAATACAGTGGTCTATGGCTACACCTTC.

This chain uses TRBV6-6 with TRBJ1-3; no firm D call. V lost 7 bases and J lost 3, with 13 bases in between. The CDR3 is made up of 14 amino acids. Germline V gene data show CDR1 as MNHNY and CDR2 as SVGAGI (reference sequence). CDR3 nucleotides: TGTGCCAGCAACTCGGCGGGAGATGGAAACACCATATATTTT. This encodes CASNSAGDGNTIYF.

This sequence joins TRBV15 and TRBJ2-5, with D uncertain. There are 15 residues in the CDR3. Germline V lookup: CDR1 LNHNV, CDR2 YYDKDF (reference sequence). V lost 0 bases and J 5 bases, leaving 13 bases between the germline ends. This chain's CDR3 is CATSRDRGLRETQYF. Written as DNA, the CDR3 is TGTGCCACCAGCAGAGATCGTGGCTTGAGGGAGACCCAGTACTTC.

Concerning this clone itself: One junction end does not reproduce the germline sequence, and a read error may be involved. This chain connects TRBV7-9 to TRBJ2-1; perhaps TRBD1 as D (5 bases). In germline, CDR1 is SEHNR, CDR2 FQNEAQ (reference sequence). This CDR3 region has 12 residues. CDR3 sequence reads: CSSSLGAIAQFF. The CDR3 coding sequence is TGTTCCAGCAGCTTAGGGGCGATCGCGCAGTTCTTC.

This chain links TRBV7-9 with TRBJ2-7, with D possibly matching TRBD2 (5 bases). Between the trimmed V and J ends, which lost 0 bases and 2 bases, there was a span of 8 bases. Per germline, CDR1 SEHNR and CDR2 FQNEAQ (reference sequence). The CDR3 is made up of 14 amino acids. The CDR3 DNA is TGTGCCAGCAGCTTAGCTAGCGAGACCTACGAGCAGTACTTC. It yields the protein CASSLASETYEQYF.

The rearrangement links TRBV7-6 to TRBJ2-5; TRBD2 might be the D (5 bases). Per the germline V gene, CDR1 is SGHVS and CDR2 is FNYEAQ. Trimming shortened V by 4 bases and J by 4 bases, and 7 bases separated the two germline ends. The CDR3 extends over 12 amino acids. The CDR3 loop reads CASSWAGETQYF. The CDR3 region has the DNA TGTGCCAGCAGCTGGGCGGGAGAGACCCAGTACTTC.

The J gene is TRBJ2-2, the V gene TRBV7-7; 11 positions match TRBD2. J was trimmed by 3 bases and V by 2 bases; bases with no gene match: 5. The CDR3 covers 17 residues. Germline-derived CDR1 and CDR2 are SSHAT and FNYEAQ (reference sequence). CDR3 DNA sequence: TGTGCCAGCAGCTTATGGGGGACTAGCGGATACACCGGGGAGCTGTTTTTT. Translating gives CASSLWGTSGYTGELFF.

Here the CDR3 DNA reads TGTGCCAGCAGCGGGGGACTATTCGCAGATACGCAGTATTTT. It encodes CASSGGLFADTQYF. This chain links TRBV7-9 with TRBJ2-3; 7 bases line up with TRBD2. Germline loops: CDR1 SEHNR, CDR2 FQNEAQ (reference sequence). The CDR3 totals 14 residues. Trimming at V came to 5 bases and at J to 4 bases, leaving 6 bases not matched to a gene.

The sample holds a few counts of this clone. The chain couples TRBV7-9 to TRBJ2-5; TRBD2 agrees at 13 bases. Germline CDR1 is SEHNR and CDR2 is FQNEAQ (reference sequence). The junction had 11 bases not matched to a gene; V was cut back by 5 bases and J by 5 bases. This CDR3 region has 17 residues. The CDR3 sequence is CASSRGLAGDLGETQYF. CDR3 nucleotide sequence: TGTGCCAGCAGCCGAGGACTAGCGGGAGACTTAGGGGAGACCCAGTACTTC.

The V gene is TRBV28, the J gene TRBJ1-4; D is uncertain. The V end lost 4 bases, the J end lost 13 bases, and 13 bases lay between the germline ends. The CDR3 is made up of 12 amino acids. Germline V gives CDR1 MDHEN, CDR2 SYDVKM. The CDR3 nucleotides are TGTGCCAGCAGTTCACGTTTCGAGGTACTGTTTTTT. It codes for CASSSRFEVLFF. Full variable domain (missing parts from reference TRBV28 and TRBJ1-4): DVKVTQSSRYLVKRTGEKVFLECVQDMDHENMFWYRQDPGLGLRLIYFSYDVKMKEKGDIPEGYSVSREKKERFSLILESASTNQTSMYLCASSSRFEVLFFGSGTQLSVL.

This sequence joins TRBV27 and TRBJ2-3; 7 positions agree with TRBD2. Germline lookup yields CDR1 MNHEY and CDR2 SMNVEV (reference sequence). This CDR3 region has 15 residues. With V trimmed by 3 bases and J by 3 bases, 6 bases remained unmatched. This CDR3 is CASSFEGGPTDTQYF. The CDR3 DNA follows: TGTGCCAGCAGTTTTGAGGGAGGGCCTACAGATACGCAGTATTTT.

V is TRBV9 and J is TRBJ2-2; the match to TRBD1 covers 7 bases. The CDR3 is 13 amino acids. Germline values: CDR1 SGDLS, CDR2 YYNGEE. V was clipped by 5 bases and J by 3 bases; unmatched bases: 1. CDR3 region: CASRDRDTGELFF. CDR3 nucleotides: TGTGCCAGCAGAGACAGGGACACCGGGGAGCTGTTTTTT.

Only a few counts were recorded for this clone. CDR3 loop: CASSLGLAGYGEQFF. The CDR3 DNA reads TGTGCCAGCAGCTTGGGACTAGCGGGATATGGTGAGCAGTTCTTC. This rearrangement joins TRBV7-9 to TRBJ2-1; 13 nucleotides match TRBD2. The CDR3 totals 15 residues. After removal of 3 bases from V and 9 bases from J, the junction contained 5 bases not matched to a gene. Germline V gene data show CDR1 as SEHNR and CDR2 as FQNEAQ (reference sequence).

This clone was seen more than once but under ten times. J is TRBJ2-6 and V is TRBV19; possible D gene TRBD2, 5 bases. Germline CDR1 LNHDA, CDR2 SQIVND (reference sequence). Trimming left V 2 bases short and J 1 base short, with 9 bases between. The CDR3 sequence is 16 residues long. CDR3 region: CASSIMGGSGANVLTF. CDR3 nucleotides: TGTGCCAGTAGTATAATGGGCGGGTCTGGGGCCAACGTCCTGACTTTC. The full variable domain, completed using reference TRBV19 and TRBJ2-6, is DGGITQSPKYLFRKEGQNVTLSCEQNLNHDAMYWYRQDPGQGLRLIYYSQIVNDFQKGDIAEGYSVSREKKESFPLTVTSAQKNPTAFYLCASSIMGGSGANVLTFGAGSRLTVL.

The CDR3 DNA is TGTGCCAGCAGTACATCCGGGACAGCGAGCTACGAGCAGTACTTC. It specifies CASSTSGTASYEQYF. The genes are TRBV28 and TRBJ2-7; 7 nucleotides line up with TRBD1. The germline gives CDR1 MDHEN, CDR2 SYDVKM. The CDR3 contains 15 residues. The V gene end was trimmed by 5 bases and the J gene end by 3 bases; junction bases not matched to a gene: 10.

Details on this clone: Its ends do not fully match the called genes, so a read error is possible. The chain recombines TRBV5-5 with TRBJ2-6; weak D call: TRBD2 (7 bases). Germline V gives CDR1 SGHKS, CDR2 YYEKEE (reference sequence). The CDR3 is 16 residues long. CDR3: CASSLLGGAGANGLTF. In DNA form, the CDR3 reads TGTGCCAGCAGCCTGTTGGGGGGGGCTGGGGCCAACGGCCTGACTTTC.

The chain combines TRBV9 with TRBJ1-2, with D possibly TRBD1 on 5 matching bases. CDR1 is SGDLS, CDR2 YYNGEE, per germline. Between the trimmed V and J ends, which lost 0 bases and 6 bases, there was a span of 18 bases. This CDR3 comprises 16 residues. The CDR3 spells CASSVDGGGSKHGYTF. In nucleotides, the CDR3 is TGTGCCAGCAGCGTAGATGGGGGGGGGTCTAAGCATGGCTACACCTTC.

The sample holds a few counts of this clone. V and J are TRBV28 and TRBJ1-6, with 7 nucleotides matching TRBD1. The CDR3 extends over 14 amino acids. Germline V CDR1 and CDR2: MDHEN, SYDVKM. The J segment lost 7 bases and the V segment lost 6 bases, leaving 6 bases of the junction unmatched. The CDR3 DNA follows: TGTGCCAGCAGCGGAGGACAGGCAAATTCACCCCTCCACTTT. Protein product: CASSGGQANSPLHF.

V and J are TRBV7-9 and TRBJ1-2; maybe TRBD1 (6 bases). This CDR3 has 15 amino acids. The ends were cut back, 1 base at V and 5 bases at J, with 14 bases in the middle. Germline V gives CDR1 SEHNR, CDR2 FQNEAQ (reference sequence). CDR3 sequence (DNA): TGTGCCAGCAGCTTAGGGGACACGGGCCTTTATGGCTACACCTTC. This sequence encodes CASSLGDTGLYGYTF.

This clone has only one observation. This sequence joins TRBV28 and TRBJ1-4, with 10 positions matching TRBD1. The V gene end was trimmed by 4 bases and the J gene end by 8 bases; junction bases not matched to a gene: 7. The CDR3 loop spans 15 amino acids. Germline values: CDR1 MDHEN, CDR2 SYDVKM. Here the CDR3 DNA reads TGTGCCAGCAGTTCACCGACAGGGGGCCAAGAAAAACTGTTTTTT. Translating it yields CASSSPTGGQEKLFF.

The chain combines TRBV6-1 with TRBJ2-1, with a weak D call TRBD1 (6 bases). Trimming removed 5 bases at V and 4 bases at J, with 15 bases between. Germline lookup yields CDR1 MNHNS and CDR2 SASEGT. CDR3 size: 15 residues. CDR3 nucleotide sequence: TGTGCCAGCAGTAACAGACAGGAAGCATACAATGAGCAGTTCTTC. Translating gives CASSNRQEAYNEQFF.